This entry lists 20 T cell receptor beta chains sequenced from one sample in a study of CD8 T cells in Susac syndrome. An amount of RNA that ranged from roughly 0.5 to 1 ug was reverse transcribed with random hexamers. MiXCR, run by TCRdb on the immunoSEQ multiplex PCR reads, gives a single entry per CDR3 protein. The sample yields 330,000 or so distinct CDR3 sequences, roughly 85% seen once. The specimen was CD8+ T cells from PBMCs. The source is a human donor with multiple sclerosis.

The J gene is TRBJ2-1, the V gene TRBV6-5; D is uncertain. V shed 0 bases and J shed 10 bases, with 10 bases lying between them. The CDR3 contains 13 residues. CDR1 is MNHEY and CDR2 is SVGAGI in the germline V gene. CDR3 in amino acids: CASSYSLGGEQFF. CDR3 nucleotide sequence: TGTGCCAGCAGTTACTCGTTAGGCGGCGAGCAGTTCTTC.

The chain is built from TRBV30 and TRBJ1-1; possible D gene TRBD1, 5 bases. There are 13 residues in the CDR3. Trimming shortened V by 1 base and J by 4 bases, and 10 bases separated the two germline ends. Per germline, CDR1 GTSNPN and CDR2 SVGIG (reference sequence). CDR3 nucleotide sequence: TGTGCCTGGAGTGAGGGGCAAGGCACTGAAGCTTTCTTT. This codes for CAWSEGQGTEAFF.

This clonotype was observed a single time. V is TRBV27 and J is TRBJ2-7; D gene uncertain. Trimming left V 1 base short and J 1 base short, with 14 bases between. CDR1 is MNHEY and CDR2 is SMNVEV in the germline V gene (reference sequence). This CDR3 spans 16 amino acids. Written as DNA, the CDR3 is TGTGCCAGCAGTTTATTAGACCCAGCTGTATCCTACGAGCAGTACTTC. It specifies CASSLLDPAVSYEQYF.

This clonotype was found once. CDR3 coding DNA: TGCGCCAGCAGCCAAGATAATTGGGGGGCTCAGCCCCAGCATTTT. It yields the protein CASSQDNWGAQPQHF. The V call is TRBV4-3, the J call TRBJ1-5; D is perhaps TRBD1 (6 bases). This CDR3 has 15 amino acids. Germline V lookup: CDR1 LGHNA, CDR2 YSLEER. V was cut by 0 bases and J by 6 bases, with 12 bases left in between.

This chain links TRBV27 with TRBJ2-4; maybe TRBD2 (5 bases). Looked up from germline, CDR1 is MNHEY and CDR2 is SMNVEV (reference sequence). The CDR3 consists of 16 residues. V dropped 4 bases and J dropped 0 bases, with 13 bases sitting between them. The CDR3 loop is CASSWELALAKNIQYF. DNA for the CDR3: TGTGCCAGCAGTTGGGAGTTGGCGCTAGCCAAAAACATTCAGTACTTC.

This clonotype was detected a few times. The chain joins TRBV6-5 to TRBJ2-5, with D perhaps assigned TRBD1 or TRBD2 (5 bases each). Germline values: CDR1 MNHEY, CDR2 SVGAGI. This CDR3 spans 15 amino acids. Trimming cost V 3 bases and J 5 bases, with 16 bases left between them. CDR3 protein: CASSYTGTLAETQYF. CDR3 bases: TGTGCCAGCAGTTATACCGGGACGTTGGCGGAGACCCAGTACTTC.

The chain recombines TRBV5-1 with TRBJ1-1; 8 nucleotides agree with TRBD1. The CDR3 covers 15 residues. The germline V gene encodes CDR1 SGHRS and CDR2 YFSETQ. With V trimmed by 4 bases and J by 4 bases, 9 bases remained unmatched. The chain's CDR3 is CASSAGQGLFTEAFF. The CDR3 DNA follows: TGCGCCAGCAGCGCCGGACAGGGATTGTTCACTGAAGCTTTCTTT.

Note on this clonotype: A junction end diverges from the germline sequence, so it may reflect a read error. The genes are TRBV27 and TRBJ1-1; D is possibly TRBD1 (6 bases). CDR3 length equals 12 residues. The germline CDR1 and CDR2 sequences are MNHEY and SMNVEV (reference sequence). CDR3 nucleotide sequence: TGTGCTAGCAGTTCCGGGACATTGGAGGCTTTCTTT. It translates to CASSSGTLEAFF.

Here the CDR3 reads CASSFGLAGTNTGELFF. As DNA, the CDR3 is TGTGCCAGCAGTTTTGGACTAGCGGGGACGAACACCGGGGAGCTGTTTTTT. The J gene is TRBJ2-2, the V gene TRBV28; 12 bases align to TRBD2. The V and J ends lost 3 bases and 0 bases, in that order; junction bases with no gene match: 2. The CDR3 contains 17 residues. Germline-derived CDR1 and CDR2 are MDHEN and SYDVKM. The full variable domain, in which reference TRBV28 and TRBJ2-2 provide the parts outside the CDR3, is DVKVTQSSRYLVKRTGEKVFLECVQDMDHENMFWYRQDPGLGLRLIYFSYDVKMKEKGDIPEGYSVSREKKERFSLILESASTNQTSMYLCASSFGLAGTNTGELFFGEGSRLTVL.

This clonotype has just a few counts. The chain joins TRBV6-1 to TRBJ2-7, with TRBD1 matching 7 bases. The CDR3 runs 13 residues. Looked up from germline, CDR1 is MNHNS and CDR2 is SASEGT. The V gene end was trimmed by 0 bases and the J gene end by 6 bases; junction bases not matched to a gene: 2. The chain's CDR3 is CASSEAPGGEQYF. The CDR3 DNA reads as TGTGCCAGCAGTGAAGCACCAGGGGGCGAGCAGTACTTC.

V usage is TRBV12-3 or TRBV12-4 and J usage is TRBJ1-1; possibly TRBD1 for D (5 bases). Trimming took 6 bases from V and 11 from J, leaving 22 bases between them. The CDR3 has 14 amino acids. As DNA, the CDR3 is TGTGCCAGCAGGATCTTCGGGGACCGCGGTCGGGCTTTCTTT. This encodes CASRIFGDRGRAFF.

V gene TRBV5-1 combines with J gene TRBJ2-3; TRBD2 agrees at 10 bases. With V trimmed by 2 bases and J by 2 bases, 8 bases remained unmatched. Germline lookup yields CDR1 SGHRS and CDR2 YFSETQ. This CDR3 region has 17 residues. CDR3 DNA sequence: TGCGCCAGCAGCTTCTGGTTAGCGGGAGGCGACACAGATACGCAGTATTTT. This sequence encodes CASSFWLAGGDTDTQYF. Together with reference TRBV5-1 and TRBJ2-3, the CDR3 gives the full variable domain: KAGVTQTPRYLIKTRGQQVTLSCSPISGHRSVSWYQQTPGQGLQFLFEYFSETQRNKGNFPGRFSGRQFSNSRSEMNVSTLELGDSALYLCASSFWLAGGDTDTQYFGPGTRLTVL.

The chain carries TRBV5-4 and TRBJ2-3; 8 bases agree with TRBD2. After removal of 1 base from V and 3 bases from J, the junction contained 7 bases not matched to a gene. The CDR3 is 16 amino acids. CDR1 SGHNT and CDR2 YYREEE come from the germline V gene (reference sequence). The CDR3 reads CASSLYSGGLTDTQYF. CDR3 sequence (DNA): TGTGCCAGCAGCTTGTACAGCGGGGGCTTGACAGATACGCAGTATTTT.

The chain links TRBV11-2 to TRBJ2-5; D is uncertain. Looked up from germline, CDR1 is SGHAT and CDR2 is FQNNGV. V gave up 8 bases and J gave up 1 base, with 17 bases separating them. The CDR3 has 15 residues. The CDR3 nucleotides are TGTGCCAGCTCCCCCCGGCCGGACCCCCAAGAGACCCAGTACTTC. This codes for CASSPRPDPQETQYF. The full variable domain, with the rest looked up from reference TRBV11-2 and TRBJ2-5, is EAGVAQSPRYKIIEKRQSVAFWCNPISGHATLYWYQQILGQGPKLLIQFQNNGVVDDSQLPKDRFSAERLKGVDSTLKIQPAKLEDSAVYLCASSPRPDPQETQYFGPGTRLLVL.

The chain couples TRBV28 to TRBJ2-7; the D is unclear. Germline-derived CDR1 and CDR2 are MDHEN and SYDVKM. CDR3 length equals 16 residues. Trimming removed 6 bases at V and 1 base at J, with 19 bases between. The CDR3 DNA reads as TGTGCCAGCAGAACATTTATTCCAACTACTTCCTACGAGCAGTACTTC. Its protein product is CASRTFIPTTSYEQYF.

The CDR3 nucleotides are TGTGCCAGCAGCCGCTTGACTAGCGGGGGGACAGATACGCAGTATTTT. This codes for CASSRLTSGGTDTQYF. The chain has TRBV4-2 and TRBJ2-3, with 13 bases fitting TRBD2. Germline lookup yields CDR1 LGHNA and CDR2 YNFKEQ. The CDR3 extends over 16 amino acids. V was clipped by 4 bases and J by 3 bases; unmatched bases: 4.

The chain employs TRBV28 and TRBJ1-5; no firm D call. The V end lost 2 bases, the J end lost 0 bases, and 17 bases lay between the germline ends. Germline CDR1 reads MDHEN; CDR2 reads SYDVKM. The CDR3 has 18 residues. CDR3 in DNA: TGTGCCAGCAGTTTAAGGTCGGCGAACTTTTATAGCAATCAGCCCCAGCATTTT. This codes for CASSLRSANFYSNQPQHF.

The rearrangement joins TRBV27 to TRBJ2-1; the D gene is possibly TRBD2 (6 bases). Germline CDR1 and CDR2: MNHEY and SMNVEV (reference sequence). This CDR3 comprises 17 residues. V was trimmed by 5 bases and J by 7 bases, leaving 24 bases between them. CDR3 nucleotides: TGTGCCAGCAGTGCGAACATCCGGAGGGCCGATAGGAATGAGCAGTTCTTC. It encodes CASSANIRRADRNEQFF.

This sequence joins TRBV7-6 and TRBJ1-2; 7 bases map to TRBD1. The germline V gene has CDR1 SGHVS and CDR2 FNYEAQ. The length of the CDR3 is 14 residues. The V gene end was trimmed by 5 bases and the J gene end by 4 bases; junction bases not matched to a gene: 7. CDR3 in amino acids: CASSISGGGYGYTF. The CDR3 bases are TGTGCCAGCAGCATATCAGGGGGTGGCTATGGCTACACCTTC.

This chain connects TRBV27 to TRBJ2-1, with D hard to call. Germline V CDR1 and CDR2: MNHEY, SMNVEV (reference sequence). Trimming cost V 0 bases and J 12 bases, with 12 bases left between them. CDR3 length: 13 amino acids. CDR3 bases: TGTGCCAGCAGTTTATCCGCCCCGTACTGGCAGTTCTTC. Translation gives CASSLSAPYWQFF.